This TCR beta chain was retrieved from a study of blood T cells in healthy people across ages (dated by TCRdb to about 2015). About the study as a whole: In model experiments, roughly one uniquely barcoded TCR beta cDNA molecule per two T cells was captured by template switching. To track age-related changes in TCR beta repertoire diversity, the study relied on deep sequencing normalized with unique cDNA molecular identifiers. Donors were grouped into four age groups: young (average 16 years), middle-aged (about 40), aged (around 62) and long-lived (about 90). To avoid experimental bias, donors of different ages were randomly spread across the sequencing lanes. The study analyzed two additional independent replicas of 1 million unique cDNA reads from the same blood draw for two donors, one aged 18 to 30 and one aged 80 or older. Points the paper makes about the study in general: Bulk unsorted PBMC profiling prevented conclusive comparison of naive and antigen-experienced compartments. A strong correlation was found between observed TCR beta diversity and the percentage of naive T cells measured by flow cytometry. As age increased, observed TCR beta diversity per million T cells dropped in a roughly linear way, and a significant reduction was already evident by age 40. The CMV infection status of donors was not known, potentially confounding age-related changes in expanded clonotypes. The long-lived group showed more naive CD4+ T cells, fewer expanded clones and increased TCR diversity than the aged group, suggesting age selection. Total diversity estimates from one million sequenced T cells were considered lower bounds and underestimates.

Trimming at the junction amounts to 0 bases on V and 2 bases on J, and the germline ends lie 11 bases apart. From the germline V gene, CDR1 is MGHRA and CDR2 is YSYEKL. The CDR3 goes from the cysteine to the phenylalanine over 16 residues. The DNA shown is the 48-base CDR3, in frame from base 1. The roughly 38 donors, aged roughly 6 to 90 years, were systemically healthy Caucasian individuals from Russia. Approximately 10 milliliters of peripheral blood were collected from each donor into EDTA-treated Vacutainer tubes. PBMCs were isolated by Ficoll-Paque density-gradient centrifugation, with at least 7 million obtained per sample. Trizol reagent was used to extract total RNA from the PBMCs, yielding at least 6 micrograms per sample. Naive CD45RAhigh/CD27high T cell percentages were measured by flow cytometry on a PBMC aliquot from every donor. This clonotype was counted a few times. Its cognate antigen has yet to be identified. Base qualities were left out, and no much larger clone turns up one base away.

The library was produced with 5' RACE. TCRdb shows the sequencer as Illumina HiSeq 2500. A second roughly 7 to 11 cycle PCR used a sample-barcoded 5' primer and a J-beta primer mix. A template-switch 5' adaptor carrying 12 random nucleotides introduced a unique molecular identifier onto each TCR beta cDNA molecule. Each sample yielded at least 3 million CDR3-containing paired-end reads. All of the RNA was converted into first-strand cDNA using the Mint cDNA synthesis kit, with a TRBC-specific oligonucleotide serving as the primer. All cDNA was treated with uracil-DNA glycosylase and then went through a first 18-cycle PCR with the universal primers M1SS and BC2_uni_R. From the authors' description of their analysis: For normalization, 1 million high-quality reads, each with a distinct molecular identifier, were randomly selected from each sample. Instead of being binned into consensus sequences, reads that shared molecular identifiers were thrown out. MiTCR, run with a Q25 quality threshold and the strictest error-elimination algorithm, handled CDR3 identification, clonotype clustering and error correction. Lower-bound total TCR beta diversity was estimated with a nonparametric unseen species model using Euler transformation. The raw public data were reprocessed by TCRdb itself: fastp quality trimming at Q25, MiXCR clonotype calling, in-frame beta chains only. Every distinct CDR3 protein forms one entry, paired with its most common genes and DNA. The V and J calls shown here were made by TCRdb, not taken from the authors' results. This sample holds fewer than 1.5 million distinct CDR3 sequences; roughly 45% were observed only once. Approximately 7.9% of the sample is held by the ten biggest clonotypes.

The sample comprised blood. This sequence uses TRBV4-1 and TRBJ2-1, and perhaps TRBD2 as D gene, on 5 matching bases. The receptor was derived from a woman younger than 35 in good health. The CDR3 region: CASSQELSGTYNEQFF. In nucleotides, the sequence is TGCGCCAGCAGCCAAGAATTAAGCGGAACCTACAATGAGCAGTTCTTC.